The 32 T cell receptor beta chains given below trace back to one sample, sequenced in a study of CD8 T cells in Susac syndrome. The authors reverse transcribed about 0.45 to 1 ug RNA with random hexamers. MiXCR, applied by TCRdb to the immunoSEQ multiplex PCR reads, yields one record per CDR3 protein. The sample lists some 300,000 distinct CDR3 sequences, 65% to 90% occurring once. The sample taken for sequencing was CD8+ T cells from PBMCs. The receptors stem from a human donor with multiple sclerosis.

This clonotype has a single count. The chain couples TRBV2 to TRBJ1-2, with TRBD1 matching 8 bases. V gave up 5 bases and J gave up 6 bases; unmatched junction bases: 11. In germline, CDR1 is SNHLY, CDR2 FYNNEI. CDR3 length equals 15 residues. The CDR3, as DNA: TGTGCCAGCAGTAATCCCCACGACAGGGGAAATGGCTACACCTTC. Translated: CASSNPHDRGNGYTF.

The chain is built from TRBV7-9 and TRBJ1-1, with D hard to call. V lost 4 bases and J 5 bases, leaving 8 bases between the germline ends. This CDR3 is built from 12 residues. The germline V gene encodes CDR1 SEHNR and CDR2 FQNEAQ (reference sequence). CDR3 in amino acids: CASSWSGTEAFF. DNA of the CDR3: TGTGCCAGCAGCTGGAGTGGGACTGAAGCTTTCTTT.

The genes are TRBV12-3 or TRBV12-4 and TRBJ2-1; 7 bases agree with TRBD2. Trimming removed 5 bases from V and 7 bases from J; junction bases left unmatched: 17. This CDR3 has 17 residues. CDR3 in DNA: TGTGCCAGCAGTCGAGGACTGGGCGGGAGTAGGTTGAATGAGCAGTTCTTC. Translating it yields CASSRGLGGSRLNEQFF.

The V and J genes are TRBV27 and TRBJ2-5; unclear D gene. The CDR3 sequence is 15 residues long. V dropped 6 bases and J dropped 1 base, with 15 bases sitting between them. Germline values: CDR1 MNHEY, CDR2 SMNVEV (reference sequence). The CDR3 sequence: CASSDHPNLQETQYF. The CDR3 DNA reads TGTGCCAGCAGCGACCACCCTAACCTCCAAGAGACCCAGTACTTC.

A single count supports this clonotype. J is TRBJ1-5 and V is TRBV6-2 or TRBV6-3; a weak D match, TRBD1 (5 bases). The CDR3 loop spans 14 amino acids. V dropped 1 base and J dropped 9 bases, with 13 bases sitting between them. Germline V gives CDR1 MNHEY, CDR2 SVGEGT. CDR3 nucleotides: TGTGCCAGCAGTTACTTCCCAGGGTATGGGCCCCAGCATTTT. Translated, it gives CASSYFPGYGPQHF.

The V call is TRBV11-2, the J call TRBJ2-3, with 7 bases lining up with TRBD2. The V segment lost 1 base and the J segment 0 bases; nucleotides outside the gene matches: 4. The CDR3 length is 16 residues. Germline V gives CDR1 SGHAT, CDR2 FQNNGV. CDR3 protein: CASSLASGASTDTQYF. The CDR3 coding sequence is TGTGCCAGCAGCTTAGCCAGCGGGGCTAGCACAGATACGCAGTATTTT.

CDR3 amino acids: CASSRSARAGDTQYF. In nucleotides, the CDR3 is TGTGCCAGCAGCCGAAGCGCTAGGGCTGGGGATACGCAGTATTTT. The gene calls are TRBV7-6 and TRBJ2-3; D remains ambiguous. Trimming took 5 bases from V and 6 from J, leaving 18 bases between them. The CDR3 covers 15 residues. Germline CDR1 reads SGHVS; CDR2 reads FNYEAQ.

CDR3 sequence: CAIPGQGAGTGELFF. The CDR3 nucleotides are TGTGCCATCCCAGGGCAGGGAGCGGGCACCGGGGAGCTGTTTTTT. The chain carries TRBV2 and TRBJ2-2, with D possibly matching TRBD2 (6 bases). Deletions cut 10 bases from V and 4 bases from J, with 19 bases between. CDR1 and CDR2 (germline): SNHLY, FYNNEI. The length of the CDR3 is 15 residues.

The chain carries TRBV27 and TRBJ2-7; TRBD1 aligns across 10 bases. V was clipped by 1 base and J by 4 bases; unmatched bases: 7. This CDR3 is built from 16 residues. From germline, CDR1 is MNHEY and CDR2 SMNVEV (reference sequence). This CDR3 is CASSLLPGQGGYEQYF. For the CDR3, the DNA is TGTGCCAGCAGTTTATTGCCCGGACAGGGGGGGTACGAGCAGTACTTC.

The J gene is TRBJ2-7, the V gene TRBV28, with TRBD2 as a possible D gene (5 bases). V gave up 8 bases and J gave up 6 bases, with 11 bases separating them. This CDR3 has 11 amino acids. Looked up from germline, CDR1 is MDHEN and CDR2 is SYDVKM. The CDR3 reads CASGEKGEQYF. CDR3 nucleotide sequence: TGTGCCAGCGGGGAGAAGGGCGAGCAGTACTTC. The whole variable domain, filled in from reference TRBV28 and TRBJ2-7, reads DVKVTQSSRYLVKRTGEKVFLECVQDMDHENMFWYRQDPGLGLRLIYFSYDVKMKEKGDIPEGYSVSREKKERFSLILESASTNQTSMYLCASGEKGEQYFGPGTRLTVT.

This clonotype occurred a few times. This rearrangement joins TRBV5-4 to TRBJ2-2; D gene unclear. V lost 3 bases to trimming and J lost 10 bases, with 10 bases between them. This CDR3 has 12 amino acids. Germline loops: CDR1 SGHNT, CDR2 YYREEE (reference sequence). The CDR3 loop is CASSSARKELFF. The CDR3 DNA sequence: TGTGCCAGCAGCTCCGCCCGCAAGGAGCTGTTTTTT.

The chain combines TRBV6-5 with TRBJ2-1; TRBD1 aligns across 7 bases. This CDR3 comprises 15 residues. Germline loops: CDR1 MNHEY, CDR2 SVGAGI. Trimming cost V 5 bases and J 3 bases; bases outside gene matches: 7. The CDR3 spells CASSGQDRGYNEQFF. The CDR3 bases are TGTGCCAGCAGTGGACAGGACCGAGGCTACAATGAGCAGTTCTTC.

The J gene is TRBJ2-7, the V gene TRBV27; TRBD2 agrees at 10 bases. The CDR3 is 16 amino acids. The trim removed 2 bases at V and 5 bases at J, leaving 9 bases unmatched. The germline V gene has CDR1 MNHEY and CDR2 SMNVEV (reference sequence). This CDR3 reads CASSLTSGAPAHEQYF. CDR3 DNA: TGTGCCAGCAGTTTAACTAGCGGGGCACCAGCCCACGAGCAGTACTTC.

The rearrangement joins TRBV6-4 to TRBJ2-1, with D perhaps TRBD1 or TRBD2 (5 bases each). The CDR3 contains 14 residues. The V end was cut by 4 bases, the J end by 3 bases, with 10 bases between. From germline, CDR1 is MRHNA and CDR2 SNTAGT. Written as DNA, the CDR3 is TGTGCCAGCAGTGGGGACGGAGACTACAATGAGCAGTTCTTC. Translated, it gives CASSGDGDYNEQFF.

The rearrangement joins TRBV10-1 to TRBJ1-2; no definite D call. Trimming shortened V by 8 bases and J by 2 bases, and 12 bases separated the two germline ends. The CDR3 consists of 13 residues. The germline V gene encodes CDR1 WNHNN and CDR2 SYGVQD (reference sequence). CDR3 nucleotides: TGCGCCAGCGGCATTTTTCCGAACTATGGCTACACCTTC. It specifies CASGIFPNYGYTF.

The DNA for the CDR3 is TGCGCCAGCAGCCAAGATTGGGAGGTAGCGGGAAGGAACAATGAGCAGTTCTTC. Its translation is CASSQDWEVAGRNNEQFF. The chain links TRBV4-1 to TRBJ2-1; TRBD2 agrees at 8 bases. The CDR3 loop spans 18 amino acids. With 0 bases clipped from V and 5 bases from J, the junction kept 12 bases outside the gene matches. In germline, CDR1 is MGHRA, CDR2 YSYEKL.

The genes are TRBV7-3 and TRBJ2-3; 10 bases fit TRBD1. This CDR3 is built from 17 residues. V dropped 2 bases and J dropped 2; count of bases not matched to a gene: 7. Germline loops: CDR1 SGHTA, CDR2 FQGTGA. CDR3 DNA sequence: TGTGCCAGCAGCTTAGGGGACAGGGGACACTTCACAGATACGCAGTATTTT. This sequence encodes CASSLGDRGHFTDTQYF.

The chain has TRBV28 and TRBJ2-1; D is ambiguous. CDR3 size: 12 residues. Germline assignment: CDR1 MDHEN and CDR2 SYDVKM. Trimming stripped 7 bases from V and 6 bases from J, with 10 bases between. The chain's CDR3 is CASTQTINEQFF. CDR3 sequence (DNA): TGTGCCAGCACCCAAACTATCAATGAGCAGTTCTTC.

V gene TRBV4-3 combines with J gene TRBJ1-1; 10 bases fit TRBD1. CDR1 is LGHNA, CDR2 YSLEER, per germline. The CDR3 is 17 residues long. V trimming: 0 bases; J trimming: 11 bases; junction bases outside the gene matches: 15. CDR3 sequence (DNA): TGCGCCAGCAGCCAAGACCCCCCGGGACAGGGGCTGGACTGGGCTTTCTTT. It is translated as CASSQDPPGQGLDWAFF.

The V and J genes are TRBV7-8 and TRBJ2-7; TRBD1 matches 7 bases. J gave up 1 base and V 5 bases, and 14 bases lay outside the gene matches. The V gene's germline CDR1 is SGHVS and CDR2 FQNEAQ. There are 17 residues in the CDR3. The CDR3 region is CASSVTGQRYPSYEQYF. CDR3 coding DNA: TGTGCCAGCAGCGTAACGGGACAGAGATATCCTTCCTACGAGCAGTACTTC.

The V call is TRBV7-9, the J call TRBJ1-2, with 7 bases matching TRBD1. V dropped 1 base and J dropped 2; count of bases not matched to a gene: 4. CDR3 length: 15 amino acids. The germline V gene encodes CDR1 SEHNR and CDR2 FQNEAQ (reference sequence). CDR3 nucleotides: TGTGCCAGCAGCTTAGGCTCGGACAGGAACTATGGCTACACCTTC. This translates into CASSLGSDRNYGYTF.

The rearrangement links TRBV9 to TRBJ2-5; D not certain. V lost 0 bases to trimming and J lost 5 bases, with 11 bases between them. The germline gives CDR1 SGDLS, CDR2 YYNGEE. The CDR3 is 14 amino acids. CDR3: CASSVEPRGETQYF. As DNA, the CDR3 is TGTGCCAGCAGCGTAGAGCCCCGCGGCGAGACCCAGTACTTC.

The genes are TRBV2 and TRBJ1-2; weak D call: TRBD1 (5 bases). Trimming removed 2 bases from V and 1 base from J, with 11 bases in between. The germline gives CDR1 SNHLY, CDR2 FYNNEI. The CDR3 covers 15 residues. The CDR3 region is CASSELWGVNYGYTF. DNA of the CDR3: TGTGCCAGCAGTGAACTATGGGGGGTTAACTATGGCTACACCTTC.

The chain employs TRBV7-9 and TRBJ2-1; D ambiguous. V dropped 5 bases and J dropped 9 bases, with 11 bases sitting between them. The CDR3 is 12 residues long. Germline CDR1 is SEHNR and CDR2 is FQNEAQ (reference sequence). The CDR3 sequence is CASSPEHLEQFF. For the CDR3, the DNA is TGTGCCAGCAGCCCCGAACATCTTGAGCAGTTCTTC.

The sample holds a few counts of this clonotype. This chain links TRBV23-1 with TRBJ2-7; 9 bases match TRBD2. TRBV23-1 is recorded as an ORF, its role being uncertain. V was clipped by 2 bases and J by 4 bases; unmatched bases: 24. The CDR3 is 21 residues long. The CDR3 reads CASSQGPRRGRAEPSLYEQYF. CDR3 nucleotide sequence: TGCGCCAGCAGTCAAGGCCCCAGGCGCGGGAGGGCCGAGCCGTCCCTTTACGAGCAGTACTTC.

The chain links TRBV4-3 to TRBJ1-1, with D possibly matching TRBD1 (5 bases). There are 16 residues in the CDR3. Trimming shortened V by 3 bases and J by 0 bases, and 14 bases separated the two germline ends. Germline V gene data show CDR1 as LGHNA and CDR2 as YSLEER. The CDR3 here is CASSHEGDSLNTEAFF. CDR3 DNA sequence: TGCGCCAGCAGCCATGAAGGTGACAGTCTGAACACTGAAGCTTTCTTT.

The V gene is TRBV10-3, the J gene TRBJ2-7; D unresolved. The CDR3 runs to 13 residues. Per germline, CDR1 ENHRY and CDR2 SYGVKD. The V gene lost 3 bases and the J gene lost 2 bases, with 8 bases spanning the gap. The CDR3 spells CAISDSPAYEQYF. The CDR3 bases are TGTGCCATCAGTGACAGCCCCGCCTACGAGCAGTACTTC.

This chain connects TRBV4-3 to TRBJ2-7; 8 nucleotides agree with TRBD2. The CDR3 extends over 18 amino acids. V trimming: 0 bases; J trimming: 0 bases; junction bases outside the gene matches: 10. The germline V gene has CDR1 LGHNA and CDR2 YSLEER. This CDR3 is CASSQDTWAGGFSYEQYF. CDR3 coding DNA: TGCGCCAGCAGCCAAGATACCTGGGCGGGAGGTTTCTCCTACGAGCAGTACTTC.

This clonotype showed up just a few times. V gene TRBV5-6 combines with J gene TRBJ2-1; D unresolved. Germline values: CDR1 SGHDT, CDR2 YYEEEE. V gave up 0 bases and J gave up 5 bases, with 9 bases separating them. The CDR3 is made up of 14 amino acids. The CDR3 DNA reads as TGTGCCAGCAGCTTGGTTCTCGGAGACAATGAGCAGTTCTTC. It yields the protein CASSLVLGDNEQFF.

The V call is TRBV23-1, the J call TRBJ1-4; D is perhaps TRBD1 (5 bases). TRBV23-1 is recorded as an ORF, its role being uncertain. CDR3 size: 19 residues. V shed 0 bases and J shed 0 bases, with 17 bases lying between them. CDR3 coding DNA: TGCGCCAGCAGTCAATCGGGGAGACAGAGCATTGCAACTAATGAAAAACTGTTTTTT. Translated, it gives CASSQSGRQSIATNEKLFF.

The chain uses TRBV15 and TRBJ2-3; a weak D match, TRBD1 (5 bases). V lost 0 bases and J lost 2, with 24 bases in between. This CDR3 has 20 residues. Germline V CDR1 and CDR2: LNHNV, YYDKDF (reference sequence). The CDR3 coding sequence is TGTGCCACCAGCAGAGATTTTGGGGCAGGCGGACCGAGAGACACAGATACGCAGTATTTT. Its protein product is CATSRDFGAGGPRDTDTQYF.

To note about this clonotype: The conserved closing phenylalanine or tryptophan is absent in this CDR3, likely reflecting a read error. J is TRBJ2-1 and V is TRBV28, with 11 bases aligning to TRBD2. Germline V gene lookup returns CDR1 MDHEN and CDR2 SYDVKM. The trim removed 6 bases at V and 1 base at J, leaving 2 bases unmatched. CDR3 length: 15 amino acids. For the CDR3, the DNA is TGTGCCAGCAGCCCTAGCGGGGGGTCCTACAATGAGCAGTTCGTC. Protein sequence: CASSPSGGSYNEQFV.